This T cell receptor beta chain appears in the sequencing data of a study of blood T cell repertoires in COVID-19. Here immunoSEQ multiplex PCR was the method, and the copy in TCRdb shows in-frame clones only, minus some. The repertoire has approximately 130,000 clones, more than 80% of them found once; the top ten carry around 4.7%. This clone has just one count. Trimming left V 5 bases short and J 0 bases short, with 11 bases between. This CDR3 is built from 15 residues. Germline V gene lookup returns CDR1 MNHEY and CDR2 SMNVEV (reference sequence). Sequenced: peripheral blood. This chain links TRBV27 with TRBJ2-1; a possible D gene is TRBD2 (5 bases). This TCR was recovered from a human donor in a cohort sampled during active COVID-19. The CDR3 reads CASSPDSGSYNEQFF. CDR3 coding DNA: TGTGCCAGCAGTCCGGACTCGGGCTCCTACAATGAGCAGTTCTTC.